These 30 T cell receptor beta chains came from one sample sequenced in a study of Graves' ophthalmopathy and Graves' hyperthyroidism. Amplified TCR beta CDR3 regions were obtained using RNA transcripts as template. An initial RT-PCR round employing HTBI primers preceded a second-round multiplex PCR. MiXCR was run by TCRdb on the multiplex PCR reads, yielding one entry per CDR3 protein. Here the sample spans about 370,000 distinct CDR3 sequences, around 17% being singletons. Sequencing input: peripheral blood. Source of these receptors: a woman under 30 with Graves' ophthalmopathy.

Many counts were recorded for this clonotype. The chain has TRBV11-1 and TRBJ1-1; a possible D gene is TRBD1 (6 bases). Germline loops: CDR1 SGHAT, CDR2 FQDESV (reference sequence). The CDR3 is 18 residues long. V dropped 5 bases and J dropped 4 bases, with 26 bases sitting between them. The DNA for the CDR3 is TGTGCCAGCAGCCGATTATTTATGCCCCGGGACATTGGCACTGAAGCTTTCTTT. This translates into CASSRLFMPRDIGTEAFF.

This clonotype was seen many times. The chain uses TRBV20-1 and TRBJ2-5; possibly TRBD1 for D (6 bases). The germline gives CDR1 DFQATT, CDR2 SNEGSKA (reference sequence). V lost 3 bases to trimming and J lost 5 bases, with 19 bases between them. The CDR3 is 15 amino acids. Here the CDR3 reads CSASGYTGRGETQYF. As DNA, the CDR3 is TGCAGTGCTAGCGGCTACACAGGGCGTGGGGAGACCCAGTACTTC.

This clonotype was observed a single time. Mismatch with germline at one junction end may stem from a read error. This rearrangement joins TRBV20-1 to TRBJ2-7, with D maybe TRBD2 (5 bases). Germline values: CDR1 DFQATT, CDR2 SNEGSKA (reference sequence). This CDR3 contains 12 residues. The CDR3 sequence is CSAGKDYYEKYF. CDR3 bases: TGTAGTGCCGGAAAAGACTACTACGAGAAGTACTTC.

This clonotype came up many times. This sequence joins TRBV28 and TRBJ2-5; a weak D match, TRBD1 (6 bases). CDR3 size: 14 residues. V shed 3 bases and J shed 4 bases, with 12 bases lying between them. Germline CDR1 MDHEN, CDR2 SYDVKM. CDR3 nucleotide sequence: TGTGCCAGCAGTTTTTCTGCAGGGGCAGAGACCCAGTACTTC. Protein product: CASSFSAGAETQYF.

This clonotype was recorded many times. The CDR3 DNA reads as TGTGCCAGCAGTTGGACAGGGGAGGGAGAGACCCAGTACTTC. This sequence encodes CASSWTGEGETQYF. The V call is TRBV6-5, the J call TRBJ2-5; 9 positions agree with TRBD1. Trimming cost V 4 bases and J 4 bases; bases outside gene matches: 4. Germline V gives CDR1 MNHEY, CDR2 SVGAGI. This CDR3 region has 14 residues.

Many counts were recorded for this clonotype. This rearrangement joins TRBV20-1 to TRBJ1-1, with TRBD1 matching 7 bases. Unmatched junction bases numbered 6, after V lost 5 bases and J lost 0 bases. This CDR3 has 14 residues. From germline, CDR1 is DFQATT and CDR2 SNEGSKA (reference sequence). The DNA for the CDR3 is TGCAGTGCTCCCGACAGGGATATGAACACTGAAGCTTTCTTT. This sequence encodes CSAPDRDMNTEAFF.

This clonotype has more than one count but fewer than ten. V and J are TRBV6-5 and TRBJ2-7; 7 bases map to TRBD2. Germline CDR1 and CDR2: MNHEY and SVGAGI. The V gene end was trimmed by 4 bases and the J gene end by 6 bases; junction bases not matched to a gene: 12. The CDR3 spans 15 residues. Here the CDR3 DNA reads TGTGCCAGCAGTTTAAGGACCACGTGGGAGGGCGAGCAGTACTTC. This codes for CASSLRTTWEGEQYF.

The table lists this clonotype with many counts. This rearrangement joins TRBV12-3 or TRBV12-4 to TRBJ1-2, with 9 bases matching TRBD1. The CDR3 contains 15 residues. Trimming removed 4 bases from V and 3 bases from J; junction bases left unmatched: 6. CDR3: CASSYRTGVDYGYTF. The CDR3 region has the DNA TGTGCCAGCAGTTACCGGACAGGGGTAGACTATGGCTACACCTTC.

There are many counts of this clonotype. The chain uses TRBV28 and TRBJ1-5, with 12 positions matching TRBD1. The V and J ends lost 2 bases and 7 bases, in that order; junction bases with no gene match: 15. Germline values: CDR1 MDHEN, CDR2 SYDVKM. The CDR3 runs 19 residues. The CDR3 region is CASSLTDWRGTGGGQPQHF. DNA for the CDR3: TGTGCCAGCAGTTTAACCGACTGGAGAGGGACAGGGGGCGGCCAGCCCCAGCATTTT. The whole variable domain, remainder taken from reference TRBV28 and TRBJ1-5, is DVKVTQSSRYLVKRTGEKVFLECVQDMDHENMFWYRQDPGLGLRLIYFSYDVKMKEKGDIPEGYSVSREKKERFSLILESASTNQTSMYLCASSLTDWRGTGGGQPQHFGDGTRLSIL.

The table lists this clonotype with many counts. The chain is built from TRBV12-3 or TRBV12-4 and TRBJ2-2; 7 nucleotides agree with TRBD1. This CDR3 region has 15 residues. Trimming took 7 bases from V and 5 from J; bases not matched to a gene: 10. DNA for the CDR3: TGTGCCAGCATCCGGGACAGTTTGGTTACCGGGGAGCTGTTTTTT. This gives the protein CASIRDSLVTGELFF.

The rearrangement uses TRBV6-2 or TRBV6-3 and TRBJ1-5; D not resolved. The CDR3 runs 16 residues. V was clipped by 4 bases and J by 0 bases, with 13 bases between them. Germline CDR1 reads MNHEY; CDR2 reads SVGEGT. The CDR3 sequence is CASSSTVFPSNQPQHF. The CDR3 nucleotides read TGTGCCAGCAGTTCGACGGTGTTCCCTAGCAATCAGCCCCAGCATTTT.

This clonotype was counted many times. The CDR3 DNA reads TGTGCCAGTAGTCTCAGCGTACAGCCCCAGCATTTT. Protein sequence: CASSLSVQPQHF. This chain connects TRBV19 to TRBJ1-5; D unresolved. This CDR3 comprises 12 residues. Germline CDR1 and CDR2: LNHDA and SQIVND (reference sequence). Trimming pared 5 bases from V and 7 bases from J, leaving 9 bases between. The full variable domain, its missing parts supplied by reference TRBV19 and TRBJ1-5, is DGGITQSPKYLFRKEGQNVTLSCEQNLNHDAMYWYRQDPGQGLRLIYYSQIVNDFQKGDIAEGYSVSREKKESFPLTVTSAQKNPTAFYLCASSLSVQPQHFGDGTRLSIL.

This clonotype was counted ten times or more. This chain joins TRBV28 and TRBJ2-1; 7 positions agree with TRBD2. Germline V gene lookup returns CDR1 MDHEN and CDR2 SYDVKM. The V and J ends lost 6 bases and 10 bases, in that order; junction bases with no gene match: 6. The CDR3 loop spans 12 amino acids. The CDR3 protein is CASRTTSAEQFF. For the CDR3, the DNA is TGTGCCAGCAGAACCACTAGCGCCGAGCAGTTCTTC.

This clonotype was observed at least ten times. J is TRBJ2-4 and V is TRBV11-2; the D gene is possibly TRBD2 (6 bases). Germline V lookup: CDR1 SGHAT, CDR2 FQNNGV. The CDR3 sequence is 14 residues long. The germline V and J ends were trimmed by 5 bases and 5 bases, with 13 bases remaining between them. This CDR3 reads CASSLGSWENIQYF. As DNA, the CDR3 is TGTGCCAGCAGCCTCGGGAGTTGGGAAAACATTCAGTACTTC.

The rearrangement uses TRBV4-3 and TRBJ1-6, with no clear D. Germline-derived CDR1 and CDR2 are LGHNA and YSLEER. The CDR3 length is 17 residues. V lost 3 bases and J lost 5, with 17 bases in between. In DNA, the CDR3 is TGCGCCAGCAGCCAGACTTGGGGAGGACTCAATAATTCACCCCTCCACTTT. Encoded protein: CASSQTWGGLNNSPLHF.

The table lists this clonotype with many counts. V is TRBV24-1 and J is TRBJ1-1, with D unclear. Trimming stripped 1 base from V and 3 bases from J, with 5 bases between. Germline loops: CDR1 KGHDR, CDR2 SFDVKD. The CDR3 runs 13 residues. CDR3 nucleotides: TGTGCCACCAGTGATTTTTCGGACACTGAAGCTTTCTTT. Encoded protein: CATSDFSDTEAFF.

This clonotype has a count of ten or more. This chain uses TRBV19 with TRBJ2-7, with D maybe TRBD2 (6 bases). There are 13 residues in the CDR3. The germline CDR1 and CDR2 sequences are LNHDA and SQIVND (reference sequence). Trimming removed 5 bases from V and 3 bases from J, with 11 bases in between. DNA of the CDR3: TGTGCCAGTAGTCCCTACGGGGGCTACGAGCAGTACTTC. Translated: CASSPYGGYEQYF.

This clonotype was recorded at least ten times. The J gene is TRBJ2-5, the V gene TRBV12-3 or TRBV12-4, with D possibly being TRBD1 or TRBD2 (6 bases each). V lost 3 bases, J lost 6 bases, and 17 bases lay in between. There are 15 residues in the CDR3. In DNA, the CDR3 is TGTGCCAGCAGTTTTGGGGGGCAAACCGTGCAGACCCAGTACTTC. Its protein product is CASSFGGQTVQTQYF.

This clonotype was seen ten or more times. The chain recombines TRBV11-2 with TRBJ2-7, with D perhaps TRBD1 (6 bases). V was trimmed by 5 bases and J by 5 bases, leaving 16 bases between them. The V gene's germline CDR1 is SGHAT and CDR2 FQNNGV. The CDR3 length is 14 residues. In DNA, the CDR3 is TGTGCCAGCAGCCCCCGGTCAGGGGACAACGAGCAGTACTTC. This sequence encodes CASSPRSGDNEQYF.

The sample holds many counts of this clonotype. This CDR3 reads CASSLIRSHEQYF. For the CDR3, the DNA is TGTGCCAGCAGTTTGATCAGGAGCCACGAGCAGTACTTC. The rearrangement joins TRBV28 to TRBJ2-7, with no clear D. With 3 bases removed from V and 5 bases from J, the gap between germline ends came to 11 bases. Looked up from germline, CDR1 is MDHEN and CDR2 is SYDVKM. The CDR3 is 13 amino acids. The complete variable domain, with remaining parts taken from reference TRBV28 and TRBJ2-7, reads DVKVTQSSRYLVKRTGEKVFLECVQDMDHENMFWYRQDPGLGLRLIYFSYDVKMKEKGDIPEGYSVSREKKERFSLILESASTNQTSMYLCASSLIRSHEQYFGPGTRLTVT.

This clonotype was detected many times. This chain links TRBV11-2 with TRBJ1-1, with D perhaps matching TRBD1 (5 bases). Germline V gene sequence: CDR1 SGHAT, CDR2 FQNNGV. The CDR3 contains 12 residues. V was clipped by 0 bases and J by 10 bases, with 9 bases between them. The CDR3 region is CASSLDVGGAFF. CDR3 bases: TGTGCCAGCAGCTTAGATGTCGGGGGAGCTTTCTTT.

This sequence joins TRBV6-2 or TRBV6-3 and TRBJ1-6; perhaps TRBD1 as D (6 bases). This CDR3 is built from 17 residues. Germline assignment: CDR1 MNHEY and CDR2 SVGEGT. Trimming left V 5 bases short and J 5 bases short, with 19 bases between. The CDR3 bases are TGTGCCAGCAGTAGAAACAGGGATCGCGTGAATAATTCACCCCTCCACTTT. It is translated as CASSRNRDRVNNSPLHF.

This clonotype was seen at least ten times. The chain combines TRBV20-1 with TRBJ2-5; D remains ambiguous. Germline assignment: CDR1 DFQATT and CDR2 SNEGSKA (reference sequence). V lost 1 base and J lost 1, with 7 bases in between. This CDR3 comprises 13 residues. CDR3 nucleotides: TGCAGTGCTAGAGGAAGCTTCCAAGAGACCCAGTACTTC. Amino acids: CSARGSFQETQYF.

This clonotype was picked up many times. The gene calls are TRBV4-1 and TRBJ2-7; unclear D gene. Trimming stripped 0 bases from V and 4 bases from J, with 7 bases between. The V gene's germline CDR1 is MGHRA and CDR2 YSYEKL. The CDR3 has 13 residues. CDR3: CASSQDFTYEQYF. The CDR3 DNA sequence: TGCGCCAGCAGCCAAGATTTCACATACGAGCAGTACTTC.

This clonotype was picked up many times. The rearrangement links TRBV29-1 to TRBJ2-7, with a possible D match to TRBD1 (5 bases). The germline V and J ends were trimmed by 3 bases and 0 bases, with 12 bases remaining between them. Germline CDR1 SQVTM, CDR2 ANQGSEA. The CDR3 covers 14 residues. CDR3 protein: CSVEVRASSYEQYF. CDR3 nucleotide sequence: TGCAGCGTTGAGGTCAGGGCGAGCTCCTACGAGCAGTACTTC.

This clonotype was detected ten times or more. The chain combines TRBV6-5 with TRBJ2-7; 10 nucleotides match TRBD1. The CDR3 sequence is 15 residues long. V shed 4 bases, J shed 6 bases, and the junction held 9 bases outside the gene matches. From germline, CDR1 is MNHEY and CDR2 SVGAGI. CDR3 amino acids: CASSSTGTGAGEQYF. The CDR3, as DNA: TGTGCCAGCAGTTCCACCGGGACAGGGGCAGGCGAGCAGTACTTC.

Ten or more counts support this clonotype. The V gene is TRBV6-2 or TRBV6-3, the J gene TRBJ1-1; D unresolved. The CDR3 length is 11 residues. CDR1 is MNHEY and CDR2 is SVGEGT in the germline V gene. Trimming cost V 2 bases and J 4 bases, with 2 bases left between them. The DNA of the CDR3 is TGTGCCAGCAGTTACCCCACTGAAGCTTTCTTT. It is translated as CASSYPTEAFF.

Many counts were recorded for this clonotype. The J gene is TRBJ2-5, the V gene TRBV3-1; D gene uncertain. Germline loops: CDR1 LGHDT, CDR2 YNNKEL (reference sequence). Between the trimmed V and J ends, which lost 3 bases and 5 bases, there was a span of 7 bases. The CDR3 sequence is 12 residues long. CDR3 nucleotides: TGTGCCAGCAGCCATCGCCGGGAGACCCAGTACTTC. This translates into CASSHRRETQYF.

This clonotype was counted only a few times. J is TRBJ1-2 and V is TRBV6-2 or TRBV6-3; no definite D call. Germline assignment: CDR1 MNHEY and CDR2 SVGEGT. Between the trimmed V and J ends, which lost 7 bases and 2 bases, there was a span of 17 bases. CDR3 size: 15 residues. The CDR3 loop reads CASKPTGSNNYGYTF. The CDR3 DNA is TGTGCCAGCAAACCTACCGGGTCCAACAACTATGGCTACACCTTC.

In this sample, this clonotype turned up many times. The V gene is TRBV11-2, the J gene TRBJ2-1; TRBD2 agrees at 9 bases. V lost 6 bases and J lost 15; bases outside the gene matches: 6. The CDR3 covers 11 residues. The germline V gene has CDR1 SGHAT and CDR2 FQNNGV. CDR3 loop: CASSSAGGPFF. The CDR3 DNA follows: TGTGCCAGCAGTTCCGCGGGGGGGCCGTTCTTC.